Presented here are 19 T cell receptor beta chains from one specimen sequenced in a study of cytomegalovirus exposure and HLA in healthy donors. PCR amplification relied on 60 Vbeta primers (plus 13 Jbeta primers). Measured with immunoSEQ multiplex PCR; TCRdb has only the in-frame clones, and not every one. Altogether about 130,000 clones are present, around 83% being singletons, with the ten largest covering around 1.2%. Sequencing used PBMCs. Receptors were obtained from a girl aged 2 to 9 in good health and CMV-seronegative.

This clone is judged medium-sized (0.01 to 0.1%). V gene TRBV19 combines with J gene TRBJ1-4; D is undetermined. V lost 1 base to trimming and J lost 2 bases, with 5 bases between them. Germline loops: CDR1 LNHDA, CDR2 SQIVND (reference sequence). CDR3 length: 14 residues. This CDR3 reads CASSIGGTNEKLFF. CDR3 bases: TGTGCCAGTAGTATAGGAGGTACTAATGAAAAACTGTTTTTT.

The chain is built from TRBV4-1 and TRBJ2-3; perhaps TRBD1 as D (6 bases). This CDR3 spans 15 amino acids. Germline V gene data show CDR1 as MGHRA and CDR2 as YSYEKL. Trimming pared 1 base from V and 6 bases from J, leaving 14 bases between. The chain's CDR3 is CASSQGGPEVDTQYF. The CDR3 bases are TGCGCCAGCAGCCAAGGGGGGCCGGAGGTGGATACGCAGTATTTT.

J is TRBJ2-7 and V is TRBV28; weak D call: TRBD2 (6 bases). With 4 bases removed from V and 2 bases from J, the gap between germline ends came to 18 bases. Per the germline V gene, CDR1 is MDHEN and CDR2 is SYDVKM. This CDR3 is 16 amino acids long. The CDR3 here is CASSSGTANRAYEQYF. CDR3 DNA sequence: TGTGCCAGCAGTTCCGGGACTGCCAATAGGGCCTACGAGCAGTACTTC.

J is TRBJ1-6 and V is TRBV14; no clear D gene. The CDR3 runs to 13 residues. Per germline, CDR1 SGHDN and CDR2 FVKESK. V shed 0 bases and J shed 8 bases, with 5 bases lying between them. CDR3 coding DNA: TGTGCCAGCAGCCAAGAGCAGTATTCACCCCTCCACTTT. This encodes CASSQEQYSPLHF.

J is TRBJ1-1 and V is TRBV6-5, with 9 bases that match TRBD1. The trim removed 6 bases at V and 4 bases at J, leaving 6 bases unmatched. CDR1 is MNHEY, CDR2 SVGAGI, per germline. The CDR3 is 14 residues long. CDR3 residues: CASSTTGGPTEAFF. In DNA form, the CDR3 reads TGTGCCAGCAGCACGACAGGGGGTCCCACTGAAGCTTTCTTT.

J is TRBJ2-1 and V is TRBV14; D possibly corresponds to TRBD2 (5 bases). V shed 0 bases and J shed 13 bases, with 10 bases lying between them. This CDR3 comprises 12 residues. Germline CDR1 reads SGHDN; CDR2 reads FVKESK. For the CDR3, the DNA is TGTGCCAGCAGCCAAGAGGGAGTTTCCCAGTTCTTC. Translated, it gives CASSQEGVSQFF.

The chain couples TRBV6-5 to TRBJ1-6; 8 positions match TRBD1. V gave up 6 bases and J gave up 4 bases; unmatched junction bases: 5. Germline values: CDR1 MNHEY, CDR2 SVGAGI. The CDR3 has 15 amino acids. CDR3 amino acids: CASRPGGAYNSPLHF. The CDR3 bases are TGTGCCAGCAGGCCAGGGGGCGCGTATAATTCACCCCTCCACTTT.

The chain couples TRBV19 to TRBJ1-3, with D perhaps matching TRBD1 (6 bases). The V end lost 3 bases, the J end lost 1 base, and 7 bases lay between the germline ends. Germline V CDR1 and CDR2: LNHDA, SQIVND (reference sequence). This CDR3 is 14 amino acids long. The CDR3 nucleotides read TGTGCCAGTAGTATGGACAGATCTGGAAACACCATATATTTT. It yields the protein CASSMDRSGNTIYF.

On this clone itself: A read error may account for a junction end that differs from germline. CDR3 loop: CSASKVGGPDF. The CDR3 nucleotides are TGCAGTGCTAGTAAGGTTGGAGGACCCGACTTC. The chain uses TRBV20-1 and TRBJ2-7; maybe TRBD2 (5 bases). The CDR3 has 11 residues. In germline, CDR1 is DFQATT, CDR2 SNEGSKA (reference sequence).

This clone was counted only a few times. The junction departs from germline at one end; a sequencing error may be responsible. The chain is built from TRBV7-9 and TRBJ2-7, with D uncertain. The CDR3 length is 12 residues. CDR1 and CDR2 (germline): SEHNR, FQNEAQ (reference sequence). In nucleotides, the CDR3 is TGTTCCAGCAGGAACCACGGCTACGAGCAGTACTTC. It encodes CSSRNHGYEQYF.

This sequence joins TRBV18 and TRBJ1-1; 7 bases are a match to TRBD1. Germline lookup yields CDR1 KGHSH and CDR2 LQKENI. V trimming: 6 bases; J trimming: 1 base; junction bases outside the gene matches: 5. The CDR3 covers 14 residues. CDR3 bases: TGTGCCAGCTCCGCAGGGGGTGGGAACACTGAAGCTTTCTTT. Its protein product is CASSAGGGNTEAFF.

The chain recombines TRBV7-3 with TRBJ2-5, with TRBD2 identical over 8 bases. There are 16 residues in the CDR3. Germline loops: CDR1 SGHTA, CDR2 FQGTGA. The J segment lost 0 bases and the V segment lost 5 bases, leaving 8 bases of the junction unmatched. CDR3 in DNA: TGTGCCAGCAGCATGGGACTAGGATTAGACCAAGAGACCCAGTACTTC. Protein product: CASSMGLGLDQETQYF.

In its sample, this clone was seen once. The chain combines TRBV5-5 with TRBJ2-7; 7 bases agree with TRBD1. V lost 4 bases, J lost 0 bases, and 7 bases stayed unmatched. This CDR3 has 15 amino acids. Germline V gene data show CDR1 as SGHKS and CDR2 as YYEKEE (reference sequence). CDR3 residues: CASSIWTGLSYEQYF. CDR3 nucleotide sequence: TGTGCCAGCAGCATATGGACAGGACTCTCCTACGAGCAGTACTTC.

This chain joins TRBV7-3 and TRBJ2-2; 8 bases are shared with TRBD2. V dropped 0 bases and J dropped 2; count of bases not matched to a gene: 5. CDR1 is SGHTA, CDR2 FQGTGA, per germline. The CDR3 runs 17 residues. The CDR3 spells CASSLTPGTRNTGELFF. DNA of the CDR3: TGTGCCAGCAGCTTAACCCCAGGGACTAGAAACACCGGGGAGCTGTTTTTT.

CDR3 amino acids: CASRLSYGANVLTF. In nucleotides, the CDR3 is TGCGCCAGCAGGCTGAGCTATGGGGCCAACGTCCTGACTTTC. V gene TRBV5-1 combines with J gene TRBJ2-6; D is unresolved. The length of the CDR3 is 14 residues. The germline gives CDR1 SGHRS, CDR2 YFSETQ. With 5 bases removed from V and 3 bases from J, the gap between germline ends came to 9 bases.

DNA for the CDR3: TGTGCCAGCAGCCGCCGGGGGGCGGGGCAGTTCTTC. As protein: CASSRRGAGQFF. The chain employs TRBV6-5 and TRBJ2-1, with D tentatively TRBD2 (7 bases). Per germline, CDR1 MNHEY and CDR2 SVGAGI. Trimming shortened V by 6 bases and J by 12 bases, and 15 bases separated the two germline ends. CDR3 length: 12 amino acids.

This rearrangement joins TRBV19 to TRBJ2-7; D is possibly TRBD1 (6 bases). In germline, CDR1 is LNHDA, CDR2 SQIVND (reference sequence). This CDR3 region has 13 residues. V gave up 5 bases and J gave up 0 bases, with 8 bases separating them. Written as DNA, the CDR3 is TGTGCCAGTAGTCCGACAGGCTCCTACGAGCAGTACTTC. Protein: CASSPTGSYEQYF.

The V call is TRBV7-2, the J call TRBJ2-2, with D possibly matching TRBD2 (5 bases). Trimming removed 5 bases at V and 7 bases at J, with 14 bases between. This CDR3 has 14 residues. The germline V gene has CDR1 SGHTA and CDR2 FQGNSA. Here the CDR3 reads CASSPRASGGELFF. CDR3 nucleotides: TGTGCCAGCAGCCCCCGGGCCAGCGGCGGGGAGCTGTTTTTT.

This clone was picked up a small number of times. J is TRBJ2-7 and V is TRBV28; the D gene is possibly TRBD1 (6 bases). Trimming left V 1 base short and J 3 bases short, with 13 bases between. The CDR3 is 15 residues long. Germline V gene lookup returns CDR1 MDHEN and CDR2 SYDVKM. CDR3 DNA: TGTGCCAGCAGTTTATTGACAGGTGACTTCTACGAGCAGTACTTC. Its translation: CASSLLTGDFYEQYF.